This is a list of T cell receptor beta chains from one sample in a study of blood T cell repertoires in COVID-19. Clones were read by immunoSEQ multiplex PCR, and TCRdb kept only the in-frame ones, dropping some. The data contain around 160,000 clones, 85% of them seen just once; the ten biggest clones take up roughly 2.9%. The specimen was peripheral blood. These receptors came from a middle-aged woman with active or convalescent COVID-19. Each CDR3 is given with its conserved first and last residue. Fields, in order: clone size, J gene, D gene, V gene, CDR3 DNA, CDR3 protein. A D gene is named only where the DNA matches it firmly. Clone size is shown for a subset of rows, as once, few, many or a class of expanded clone.

clone_size: .; j_call: TRBJ2-7; d_call: TRBD1; v_call: TRBV6-2/TRBV6-3; cdr3_nt: TGTGCCAGCAGCCGACGACAGGGGGCCCACGAGCAGTACTTC; cdr3_aa: CASSRRQGAHEQYF
clone_size: once; j_call: TRBJ2-7; d_call: TRBD1; v_call: TRBV29-1; cdr3_nt: TGCAGCGTGAACAGGGGGCCCTACGAGCAGTACTTC; cdr3_aa: CSVNRGPYEQYF
clone_size: once; j_call: TRBJ2-7; d_call: TRBD2; v_call: TRBV7-2; cdr3_nt: TGTGCCAGCAGCGGAGAGGGACTAGCGTTTAACGAGCAGTACTTC; cdr3_aa: CASSGEGLAFNEQYF
clone_size: .; j_call: TRBJ2-7; d_call: TRBD1; v_call: TRBV6-6; cdr3_nt: TGTGCCAGCAGGGGGACAGGGGGCGCGTACGAGCAGTACTTC; cdr3_aa: CASRGTGGAYEQYF
clone_size: .; j_call: TRBJ2-5; d_call: TRBD1; v_call: TRBV7-9; cdr3_nt: TGTGCCAGCAGCTTTGGGGGACAGGGAGAGACCCAGTACTTC; cdr3_aa: CASSFGGQGETQYF
clone_size: .; j_call: TRBJ1-5; d_call: TRBD1; v_call: TRBV23-1; cdr3_nt: TGCGCCAGCAGTAGCAGGGGGCGAGGTCAGCCCCAGCATTTT; cdr3_aa: CASSSRGRGQPQHF
clone_size: few; j_call: TRBJ2-1; d_call: .; v_call: TRBV5-1; cdr3_nt: TGCGCCAGCAGCTTGGCTAGGCCTCCGTACAATGAGCAGTTCTTC; cdr3_aa: CASSLARPPYNEQFF
clone_size: .; j_call: TRBJ1-2; d_call: TRBD1; v_call: TRBV5-6; cdr3_nt: TGTGCCAGCAGCTGGACAGGGGGCAGCTATGGCTACACCTTC; cdr3_aa: CASSWTGGSYGYTF
clone_size: once; j_call: TRBJ1-2; d_call: .; v_call: TRBV6-5; cdr3_nt: TGTGCCAGCAGTTCCGGGGTCCGGCCCTATGGCTACACCTTC; cdr3_aa: CASSSGVRPYGYTF
clone_size: .; j_call: TRBJ2-5; d_call: TRBD1; v_call: TRBV3-1/TRBV3-2; cdr3_nt: TGTGCCAGCAGCCACAGGGGGTCAGGGGGTCGAGAGACCCAGTACTTC; cdr3_aa: CASSHRGSGGRETQYF
clone_size: .; j_call: TRBJ2-3; d_call: TRBD2; v_call: TRBV10-3; cdr3_nt: TGTGCCATCAGTGAAACTAGCGGGGGTCGCACAGATACGCAGTATTTT; cdr3_aa: CAISETSGGRTDTQYF
clone_size: .; j_call: TRBJ2-3; d_call: .; v_call: TRBV2; cdr3_nt: TGTGCCAGGCAGGGCACAGATACGCAGTATTTT; cdr3_aa: CARQGTDTQYF